This T cell receptor (beta chain) was documented in a study of regulatory dendritic cells for organ transplantation. Points from the study as a whole: Between individuals, the alloreactive memory CD8+ T cell pool differed considerably. Memory CD8+ T cells were the most oligoclonal; naive cells were highly diverse.

Produced via immunoSEQ multiplex PCR; TCRdb's table is partial and in-frame only. Of under 35,000 clones listed, approximately 77% are singletons. Concerning this clone itself: The antigen is undetermined.

Germline assignment: CDR1 MNHEY and CDR2 SMNVEV (reference sequence). V was pared by 3 bases and J by 6 bases, with 15 bases between. The CDR3 sequence is 14 residues long. This receptor was obtained from a human donor in good health. The source material was naive CD8+ T cells from blood. Documented subset: CD45RA+ naive T cells. The rearrangement links TRBV27 to TRBJ2-7; possibly TRBD1 for D (5 bases). CDR3 sequence: CASSFMIRAPEQYF. CDR3 DNA: TGTGCCAGCAGTTTCATGATCAGGGCTCCCGAGCAGTACTTC.